A single sample gave rise to the 6 T cell receptor beta chains below, sequenced in a study of blood T cell repertoires in COVID-19. Assay: immunoSEQ multiplex PCR; the TCRdb copy retains only in-frame clones and omits some. The profile shows approximately 200,000 clones, 87% of them singletons. The sample consisted of peripheral blood. These receptors originate from a man aged 60 to 69 who had recovered from COVID-19.

V and J are TRBV5-4 and TRBJ1-1; D not certain. The CDR3 extends over 14 amino acids. Per germline, CDR1 SGHNT and CDR2 YYREEE (reference sequence). V lost 4 bases and J 2 bases, leaving 12 bases between the germline ends. As DNA, the CDR3 is TGTGCCAGCAGCGCAACCGTTCTAAACACTGAAGCTTTCTTT. Its translation is CASSATVLNTEAFF.

This sequence joins TRBV9 and TRBJ2-1, with 12 bases fitting TRBD1. This CDR3 has 15 amino acids. Trimming took 2 bases from V and 8 from J; bases not matched to a gene: 5. Germline V gene data show CDR1 as SGDLS and CDR2 as YYNGEE. CDR3 sequence: CASSVPGQGADEQFF. In DNA, the CDR3 is TGTGCCAGCAGCGTCCCGGGACAGGGGGCGGATGAGCAGTTCTTC.

The chain links TRBV5-1 to TRBJ1-6, with 8 bases identical to TRBD1. Trimming removed 4 bases from V and 5 bases from J; junction bases left unmatched: 5. The CDR3 runs 15 residues. In germline, CDR1 is SGHRS, CDR2 YFSETQ. CDR3: CASSQGQGNNSPLHF. The CDR3 DNA reads as TGCGCCAGCAGCCAAGGACAGGGCAATAATTCACCCCTCCACTTT.

The J gene is TRBJ1-2, the V gene TRBV15; 8 nucleotides match TRBD1. This CDR3 is 16 amino acids long. V shed 2 bases, J shed 0 bases, and the junction held 5 bases outside the gene matches. Germline CDR1 is LNHNV and CDR2 is YYDKDF (reference sequence). The CDR3 here is CATSRSGTGANYGYTF. The CDR3 DNA is TGTGCCACCAGCAGATCCGGGACAGGAGCTAACTATGGCTACACCTTC.

The chain links TRBV5-1 to TRBJ1-1, with 8 bases fitting TRBD1. This CDR3 spans 15 amino acids. Per germline, CDR1 SGHRS and CDR2 YFSETQ. With V trimmed by 3 bases and J by 4 bases, 8 bases remained unmatched. CDR3 in amino acids: CASSWTGNEGTEAFF. CDR3 bases: TGCGCCAGCAGCTGGACAGGGAATGAGGGCACTGAAGCTTTCTTT.

The chain couples TRBV10-3 to TRBJ2-5; 7 nucleotides match TRBD2. The CDR3 contains 13 residues. The germline CDR1 and CDR2 sequences are ENHRY and SYGVKD. Trimming took 4 bases from V and 4 from J; bases not matched to a gene: 3. This CDR3 is CAISGGEGETQYF. CDR3 DNA: TGTGCCATCAGTGGCGGGGAGGGAGAGACCCAGTACTTC.